The 25 T cell receptor beta chains given below trace back to one sample, sequenced in a study of cytotoxic CD8 clonotypes in ibrutinib-treated CLL. The method was immunoSEQ multiplex PCR; TCRdb's version includes in-frame clones alone and lacks a portion of them. Of approximately 190,000 clones in the sample, approximately 75% are singletons; the top ten hold more than 9.5%. Here the sequenced sample was PBMCs, taken after 12 months of ibrutinib treatment. The source of these receptors is a human donor with chronic lymphocytic leukemia.

The V gene is TRBV5-6, the J gene TRBJ2-3; 9 positions agree with TRBD2. There are 14 residues in the CDR3. V was clipped by 4 bases and J by 6 bases; unmatched bases: 6. Germline V CDR1 and CDR2: SGHDT, YYEEEE. Written as DNA, the CDR3 is TGTGCCAGCAGCCCCGCGGCGGGAGGGGATACGCAGTATTTT. It yields the protein CASSPAAGGDTQYF. Together with reference TRBV5-6 and TRBJ2-3, the CDR3 gives the full variable domain: DAGVTQSPTHLIKTRGQQVTLRCSPKSGHDTVSWYQQALGQGPQFIFQYYEEEERQRGNFPDRFSGHQFPNYSSELNVNALLLGDSALYLCASSPAAGGDTQYFGPGTRLTVL.

V and J are TRBV6-6 and TRBJ1-4; the D is unclear. CDR3 length: 13 residues. The germline V and J ends were trimmed by 8 bases and 2 bases, with 9 bases remaining between them. Germline V gene sequence: CDR1 MNHNY, CDR2 SVGAGI (reference sequence). CDR3 in DNA: TGTGCCAGCGGTGATTGGACTAATGAAAAACTGTTTTTT. This encodes CASGDWTNEKLFF.

The chain is built from TRBV5-6 and TRBJ2-3, with unresolved D. Germline values: CDR1 SGHDT, CDR2 YYEEEE. This CDR3 comprises 11 residues. Trimming cost V 1 base and J 5 bases, with 2 bases left between them. CDR3 nucleotides: TGTGCCAGCAGCTTGAGAGATACGCAGTATTTT. Amino acid sequence: CASSLRDTQYF.

This chain joins TRBV10-3 and TRBJ2-7, with 11 bases that match TRBD1. This CDR3 contains 15 residues. CDR1 ENHRY and CDR2 SYGVKD come from the germline V gene. The V and J ends lost 5 bases and 4 bases, in that order; junction bases with no gene match: 7. CDR3 residues: CAISPRTGGGYEQYF. In DNA, the CDR3 is TGTGCCATCAGTCCTCGGACAGGGGGCGGGTACGAGCAGTACTTC.

The genes are TRBV2 and TRBJ1-4; D remains ambiguous. This CDR3 has 12 amino acids. Trimming took off 1 base at V and 10 bases at J, with 7 bases between the two ends. The germline V gene encodes CDR1 SNHLY and CDR2 FYNNEI. CDR3 sequence reads: CASSEGLGKLFF. Here the CDR3 DNA reads TGTGCCAGCAGTGAAGGTCTGGGAAAACTGTTTTTT.

The rearrangement uses TRBV5-1 and TRBJ2-3, with a tentative D call TRBD1 (6 bases). V lost 2 bases and J 5 bases, leaving 12 bases between the germline ends. Germline loops: CDR1 SGHRS, CDR2 YFSETQ. The CDR3 covers 14 residues. The CDR3 loop reads CASSFGTGKDTQYF. CDR3 in DNA: TGCGCCAGCAGCTTCGGCACAGGGAAAGATACGCAGTATTTT.

This clone was observed a handful of times. The chain recombines TRBV7-2 with TRBJ1-6; D call uncertain. This CDR3 is 14 amino acids long. In germline, CDR1 is SGHTA, CDR2 FQGNSA. The V end was cut by 4 bases, the J end by 7 bases, with 11 bases between. DNA of the CDR3: TGTGCCAGCAGCTCCCGGGCTCAGAATTCACCCCTCCACTTT. It specifies CASSSRAQNSPLHF.

The chain is built from TRBV2 and TRBJ2-7, with D maybe TRBD1 (6 bases). The V end was cut by 7 bases, the J end by 1 base, with 11 bases between. There are 13 residues in the CDR3. Germline-derived CDR1 and CDR2 are SNHLY and FYNNEI. CDR3 nucleotide sequence: TGTGCCAGCACCGGGACACGTTCCTACGAGCAGTACTTC. Its protein is CASTGTRSYEQYF.

This chain links TRBV5-1 with TRBJ2-1; 11 bases align to TRBD1. The trim removed 9 bases at V and 1 base at J, leaving 9 bases unmatched. In germline, CDR1 is SGHRS, CDR2 YFSETQ. The CDR3 consists of 16 residues. This CDR3 is CATGQGAIASYNEQFF. The CDR3 DNA reads TGCGCCACCGGACAGGGGGCGATTGCGTCCTACAATGAGCAGTTCTTC.

The V and J genes are TRBV2 and TRBJ1-2; 7 bases are shared with TRBD1. The germline gives CDR1 SNHLY, CDR2 FYNNEI. The CDR3 is 16 residues long. V lost 11 bases to trimming and J lost 1 base; unmatched junction nucleotides: 16. This CDR3 is CAGTNSQGLINYGYTF. CDR3 bases: TGTGCCGGAACAAACTCACAGGGGCTTATTAACTATGGCTACACCTTC. Combining the CDR3 with reference TRBV2 and TRBJ1-2 gives the whole variable domain EPEVTQTPSHQVTQMGQEVILRCVPISNHLYFYWYRQILGQKVEFLVSFYNNEISEKSEIFDDQFSVERPDGSNFTLKIRSTKLEDSAMYFCAGTNSQGLINYGYTFGSGTRLTVV.

This clone has a handful of counts. The gene calls are TRBV5-6 and TRBJ2-2, with a tentative D call TRBD1 (5 bases). The CDR3 is 15 residues long. V shed 0 bases and J shed 4 bases, with 10 bases lying between them. Germline assignment: CDR1 SGHDT and CDR2 YYEEEE. CDR3 bases: TGTGCCAGCAGCTTGGCGGCAGGGTTCACCGGGGAGCTGTTTTTT. It encodes CASSLAAGFTGELFF.

The rearrangement uses TRBV2 and TRBJ2-2; no definite D call. V was trimmed by 4 bases and J by 5 bases, leaving 8 bases between them. The CDR3 loop spans 13 amino acids. The germline V gene encodes CDR1 SNHLY and CDR2 FYNNEI. The chain's CDR3 is CASSGEGTGELFF. In DNA form, the CDR3 reads TGTGCCAGCAGTGGGGAAGGGACCGGGGAGCTGTTTTTT.

This sequence joins TRBV15 and TRBJ2-3; D remains unclear. Between the trimmed V and J ends, which lost 0 bases and 4 bases, there was a span of 8 bases. The germline gives CDR1 LNHNV, CDR2 YYDKDF (reference sequence). This CDR3 spans 14 amino acids. The CDR3 here is CATSRDVGADTQYF. CDR3 coding DNA: TGTGCCACCAGCAGAGATGTGGGCGCAGATACGCAGTATTTT.

This clone was seen a few times. This chain connects TRBV28 to TRBJ1-2; D gene uncertain. Per the germline V gene, CDR1 is MDHEN and CDR2 is SYDVKM. V was clipped by 6 bases and J by 4 bases, with 9 bases between them. This CDR3 is built from 12 residues. The CDR3 here is CASRADGYGYTF. The CDR3 DNA is TGTGCCAGCAGGGCGGACGGCTATGGCTACACCTTC.

In DNA form, the CDR3 reads TGTGCCAGCAGTGAAGGAGTGGGGACTAGCGGAACAGATACGCAGTATTTT. Protein: CASSEGVGTSGTDTQYF. J is TRBJ2-3 and V is TRBV6-1; 11 bases are shared with TRBD2. The CDR3 runs to 17 residues. With V trimmed by 1 base and J by 3 bases, 6 bases remained unmatched. Germline lookup yields CDR1 MNHNS and CDR2 SASEGT.

This chain connects TRBV10-3 to TRBJ2-3, with 9 positions matching TRBD2. The germline gives CDR1 ENHRY, CDR2 SYGVKD. V shed 2 bases and J 2 bases; nucleotides not matched to a gene: 8. CDR3 length: 17 amino acids. CDR3 protein: CAISERASGTYTDTQYF. The DNA for the CDR3 is TGTGCCATCAGTGAGCGCGCTAGCGGGACATACACAGATACGCAGTATTTT.

This clone was counted a single time. The chain uses TRBV27 and TRBJ1-5; D is ambiguous. This CDR3 is 14 amino acids long. Trimming left V 5 bases short and J 3 bases short, with 11 bases between. Germline V lookup: CDR1 MNHEY, CDR2 SMNVEV (reference sequence). CDR3 amino acids: CASSGGVLNQPQHF. CDR3 in DNA: TGTGCCAGCAGTGGTGGGGTACTCAATCAGCCCCAGCATTTT.

The J gene is TRBJ1-5, the V gene TRBV9; D gene uncertain. Germline CDR1 is SGDLS and CDR2 is YYNGEE. The CDR3 loop spans 15 amino acids. The V gene lost 1 base and the J gene lost 5 bases, with 13 bases spanning the gap. CDR3: CASSVTQEIHQPQHF. CDR3 DNA sequence: TGTGCCAGCAGCGTAACCCAGGAGATCCATCAGCCCCAGCATTTT.

With regard to this clone: Other nucleotide sequences in the sample specify the same CDR3. The chain carries TRBV6-5 and TRBJ1-3; 7 bases match TRBD1. J was trimmed by 7 bases and V by 0 bases; bases with no gene match: 3. Germline V gene sequence: CDR1 MNHEY, CDR2 SVGAGI. CDR3 size: 14 residues. CDR3 amino acids: CASSYSPGGNTIYF. The CDR3 region has the DNA TGTGCCAGCAGTTACTCGCCAGGGGGGAACACCATATATTTT.

The CDR3 loop is CASSSYTGGYEQYF. The CDR3 DNA reads as TGTGCCAGCAGCTCCTACACAGGGGGCTACGAGCAGTACTTC. V and J are TRBV5-4 and TRBJ2-7; 8 nucleotides agree with TRBD1. The CDR3 contains 14 residues. Germline assignment: CDR1 SGHNT and CDR2 YYREEE (reference sequence). The trim removed 3 bases at V and 3 bases at J, leaving 5 bases unmatched.

Here the CDR3 reads CATSTRTSGEQYF. CDR3 DNA: TGTGCCACCAGCACCCGGACTAGCGGCGAGCAGTACTTC. The chain employs TRBV15 and TRBJ2-7, with 10 positions matching TRBD2. The germline CDR1 and CDR2 sequences are LNHNV and YYDKDF (reference sequence). V was clipped by 4 bases and J by 6 bases; unmatched bases: 3. The CDR3 is 13 residues long.

The sample holds a few counts of this clone. The CDR3 spells CASSQDGTGYQPQHF. The CDR3 region has the DNA TGCGCCAGCAGCCAAGACGGGACAGGGTATCAGCCCCAGCATTTT. This chain uses TRBV4-1 with TRBJ1-5, with 9 bases fitting TRBD1. Germline trimming cut 0 bases from V and 5 bases from J; bases unmatched to any gene: 2. The V gene's germline CDR1 is MGHRA and CDR2 YSYEKL. CDR3 length: 15 amino acids.

The chain has TRBV19 and TRBJ2-7, with TRBD1 as a possible D gene (5 bases). Trimming stripped 3 bases from V and 2 bases from J, with 11 bases between. Germline loops: CDR1 LNHDA, CDR2 SQIVND (reference sequence). CDR3 size: 14 residues. The CDR3 bases are TGTGCCAGTAGTATTGTCCAAGGGGCCTACGAGCAGTACTTC. Encoded protein: CASSIVQGAYEQYF.

This rearrangement joins TRBV7-8 to TRBJ2-5; 8 bases line up with TRBD2. V trimming: 0 bases; J trimming: 4 bases; junction bases outside the gene matches: 10. Germline CDR1 and CDR2: SGHVS and FQNEAQ. The CDR3 is made up of 17 amino acids. CDR3 nucleotide sequence: TGTGCCAGCAGCTTAGCGCTGGTAGCGGGGCCACGAGAGACCCAGTACTTC. It yields the protein CASSLALVAGPRETQYF.

The chain combines TRBV29-1 with TRBJ2-3, with unresolved D. Trimming shortened V by 2 bases and J by 3 bases, and 0 bases separated the two germline ends. The CDR3 spans 10 residues. Germline CDR1 SQVTM, CDR2 ANQGSEA. The CDR3 DNA reads TGCAGCGTTGAAACAGATACGCAGTATTTT. Translation gives CSVETDTQYF.